These 14 T cell receptor beta chains came from one sample sequenced in a study of T cell clusters in autoimmune cytopenias. Each sample's input was about 250 ng genomic DNA, about 38,000 genome equivalents. Multiplex touch-down PCR amplified TRB using TRB-A and TRB-B pools in one tube. TCRdb reprocessed the multiplex PCR reads, keeping one entry per CDR3 protein, no DNA. The sample includes more than 13,000 distinct CDR3 sequences. The sequenced sample consisted of peripheral blood. The receptor set was obtained from a human donor with an autoimmune cytopenia or autoimmune hepatitis (not recorded which).

The CDR3 protein is CASSPRPGTAYEQYF. The rearrangement uses TRBV12-3 or TRBV12-4 and TRBJ2-7; TCRdb outputs TRBD1, but without DNA this stays unchecked. The CDR3 has 15 amino acids.

The genes are TRBV6-4 and TRBJ2-5. The CDR3 is 11 residues long. Germline CDR1 reads MRHNA; CDR2 reads SNTAGT. The CDR3 protein is CASPPLETQYF.

The CDR3 here is CASSSGSLTGELFF. This sequence joins TRBV13 and TRBJ2-2; TCRdb designates TRBD1, a call that cannot be tested without DNA. There are 14 residues in the CDR3. Germline V lookup: CDR1 PRHDT, CDR2 FYEKMQ (reference sequence).

This rearrangement joins TRBV5-6 to TRBJ1-5. The CDR3 consists of 16 residues. Germline V CDR1 and CDR2: SGHDT, YYEEEE. CDR3 in amino acids: CASSLGRGSQNQPQHF.

The CDR3 spells CASSSGNSPLHF. The rearrangement links TRBV27 to TRBJ1-6. CDR3 size: 12 residues. The germline CDR1 and CDR2 sequences are MNHEY and SMNVEV (reference sequence).

J is TRBJ1-3 and V is TRBV6-5; as DNA is missing, the TRBD1 call by TCRdb cannot be tested. Germline values: CDR1 MNHEY, CDR2 SVGAGI. This CDR3 has 14 amino acids. The CDR3 sequence is CASSSQGALNTIYF.

The chain uses TRBV2 and TRBJ2-1; without DNA, the TCRdb call of TRBD2 cannot be checked. Germline V gene sequence: CDR1 SNHLY, CDR2 FYNNEI. The CDR3 spans 16 residues. CDR3 amino acids: CASSQGLAGGLNEQFF.

The chain employs TRBV6-6 and TRBJ1-4; TCRdb lists TRBD1, though no DNA is available to test this call. Germline V gene data show CDR1 as MNHNY and CDR2 as SVGAGI (reference sequence). CDR3 length: 17 amino acids. CDR3 in amino acids: CASSPIQGSTTNEKLFF.

The J gene is TRBJ2-3, the V gene TRBV15; with no DNA, the TCRdb D assignment of TRBD2 cannot be verified. CDR1 is LNHNV and CDR2 is YYDKDF in the germline V gene (reference sequence). The CDR3 contains 18 residues. CDR3 sequence reads: CATSSASPLAGGTDTQYF.

V gene TRBV2 combines with J gene TRBJ1-2. Germline CDR1 reads SNHLY; CDR2 reads FYNNEI. The CDR3 loop spans 14 amino acids. The CDR3 loop reads CASSGDGGNYGYTF. Looking up the rest from reference TRBV2 and TRBJ1-2 gives the full variable domain: EPEVTQTPSHQVTQMGQEVILRCVPISNHLYFYWYRQILGQKVEFLVSFYNNEISEKSEIFDDQFSVERPDGSNFTLKIRSTKLEDSAMYFCASSGDGGNYGYTFGSGTRLTVV.

V gene TRBV20-1 combines with J gene TRBJ2-7; the TCRdb call, TRBD2, lacks DNA for checking. Germline CDR1 DFQATT, CDR2 SNEGSKA (reference sequence). CDR3 length: 15 residues. This chain's CDR3 is CSARTSGRGSYEQYF.

The CDR3 loop is CASSSYTGELFF. The chain employs TRBV6-4 and TRBJ2-2. Per germline, CDR1 MRHNA and CDR2 SNTAGT. This CDR3 is built from 12 residues.

This clonotype is labeled medium-sized based on frequency. This sequence joins TRBV15 and TRBJ2-2. Looked up from germline, CDR1 is LNHNV and CDR2 is YYDKDF (reference sequence). The CDR3 is 16 residues long. The CDR3 loop reads CATSSPARQWAGELFF.

The chain couples TRBV6-6 to TRBJ1-1; TCRdb selects TRBD1, and the lack of DNA leaves this call unchecked. CDR3 length: 15 amino acids. CDR1 MNHNY and CDR2 SVGAGI come from the germline V gene (reference sequence). The chain's CDR3 is CASSYSRGLTTEAFF.